The rows below give T cell receptor beta chains drawn from one sample of a study of technical replicates of blood from several donors. TCRdb's table, derived via immunoSEQ multiplex PCR, lists solely in-frame clones and lacks some. Of tens of thousands of clones listed, about 97% are singletons. Input material: T cells isolated from PBMCs. All receptors derive from a human donor in good health. CDR3s include the opening cysteine and the closing phenylalanine or tryptophan. The order of the fields is V gene, J gene, clone size, D gene, CDR3 protein, CDR3 DNA. The D gene is left open where the match is weak. Clone size is not always given. Where it is, it says once, few, many or a class for expanded clones.

v_call: TRBV9
j_call: TRBJ2-2
clone_size: NA
d_call: NA
cdr3_aa: CASSHPRTTGDTGELFF
cdr3_nt: TGTGCCAGCAGCCACCCTCGTACGACCGGGGACACCGGGGAGCTGTTTTTT

v_call: TRBV2
j_call: TRBJ2-1
clone_size: NA
d_call: TRBD2
cdr3_aa: CASSGLAGNEQFF
cdr3_nt: TGTGCCAGCAGCGGACTAGCGGGAAATGAGCAGTTCTTC

v_call: TRBV30
j_call: TRBJ2-6
clone_size: NA
d_call: NA
cdr3_aa: CAWSRFQGDFGANVLTF
cdr3_nt: TGTGCCTGGAGTCGGTTTCAGGGGGACTTTGGGGCCAACGTCCTGACTTTC

v_call: TRBV28
j_call: TRBJ2-7
clone_size: NA
d_call: TRBD2
cdr3_aa: CATRTSSYEQYF
cdr3_nt: TGTGCCACTCGGACTAGTTCTTACGAGCAGTACTTC

v_call: TRBV11-3
j_call: TRBJ1-1
clone_size: NA
d_call: NA
cdr3_aa: CASSQDSDTEAFF
cdr3_nt: TGTGCCAGCTCTCAGGACTCAGACACTGAAGCTTTCTTT

v_call: TRBV9
j_call: TRBJ2-1
clone_size: NA
d_call: NA
cdr3_aa: CASSVEAPSYNEQFF
cdr3_nt: TGTGCCAGCAGCGTAGAAGCTCCTTCTTACAATGAGCAGTTCTTC

v_call: TRBV28
j_call: TRBJ2-4
clone_size: once
d_call: NA
cdr3_aa: CASSQETGGESDIQYF
cdr3_nt: TGTGCCAGCAGTCAGGAAACAGGGGGGGAGTCGGACATTCAGTACTTC

v_call: TRBV11-3
j_call: TRBJ2-3
clone_size: NA
d_call: TRBD2
cdr3_aa: CASSPLVAGFTDTQYF
cdr3_nt: TGTGCCAGCAGCCCCCTCGTAGCGGGATTCACAGATACGCAGTATTTT

v_call: TRBV5-1
j_call: TRBJ1-2
clone_size: NA
d_call: NA
cdr3_aa: CASSSTVFGGGYTF
cdr3_nt: TGCGCCAGCAGCTCAACGGTCTTCGGGGGAGGCTACACCTTC

v_call: TRBV6-5
j_call: TRBJ2-2
clone_size: once
d_call: NA
cdr3_aa: CATAGLAGELFF
cdr3_nt: TGTGCCACCGCGGGCCTCGCCGGGGAGCTGTTTTTT

v_call: TRBV27
j_call: TRBJ2-1
clone_size: NA
d_call: TRBD2
cdr3_aa: CASSLRGGFTEQFF
cdr3_nt: TGTGCCAGCAGTTTACGGGGGGGATTTACTGAGCAGTTCTTC

v_call: TRBV27
j_call: TRBJ1-2
clone_size: NA
d_call: TRBD1
cdr3_aa: CASGQGKGYTF
cdr3_nt: TGTGCCAGTGGACAGGGAAAAGGCTACACCTTC

v_call: TRBV6-5
j_call: TRBJ2-4
clone_size: NA
d_call: NA
cdr3_aa: CASSTSGKNIQYF
cdr3_nt: TGTGCCAGCAGTACCTCGGGGAAAAACATTCAGTACTTC

v_call: TRBV21-1
j_call: TRBJ2-7
clone_size: NA
d_call: NA
cdr3_aa: CASIGREGSYEQYF
cdr3_nt: TGTGCCAGCATCGGGAGAGAGGGCTCCTACGAGCAGTACTTC

v_call: TRBV28
j_call: TRBJ2-6
clone_size: NA
d_call: NA
cdr3_aa: CAITPHTSGANVLTF
cdr3_nt: TGTGCCATCACCCCCCACACCTCTGGGGCCAACGTCCTGACTTTC

v_call: TRBV6-1
j_call: TRBJ2-7
clone_size: NA
d_call: NA
cdr3_aa: CASSGQYEQYF
cdr3_nt: TGTGCCAGCAGTGGGCAGTACGAGCAGTACTTC

v_call: TRBV6-6
j_call: TRBJ2-6
clone_size: NA
d_call: NA
cdr3_aa: CASSALGLGANVLTF
cdr3_nt: TGTGCCAGCAGTGCTCTTGGCCTTGGGGCCAACGTCCTGACTTTC

v_call: TRBV6-5
j_call: TRBJ1-2
clone_size: NA
d_call: NA
cdr3_aa: CASSQGFSYGYTF
cdr3_nt: TGTGCCAGCAGTCAGGGATTCTCCTATGGCTACACCTTC

v_call: TRBV6-6
j_call: TRBJ1-1
clone_size: NA
d_call: TRBD1
cdr3_aa: CASSVDRDTEAFF
cdr3_nt: TGTGCCAGCAGCGTCGACAGGGACACTGAAGCTTTCTTT

v_call: TRBV7-2
j_call: TRBJ1-3
clone_size: NA
d_call: NA
cdr3_aa: CASSPSGRPTEAGNTIYF
cdr3_nt: TGTGCCAGCAGCCCAAGCGGGAGGCCCACCGAAGCTGGAAACACCATATATTTT

v_call: TRBV25-1
j_call: TRBJ2-7
clone_size: NA
d_call: TRBD2
cdr3_aa: CASSDLAGAYEQYF
cdr3_nt: TGTGCCAGCAGTGACCTAGCGGGGGCCTACGAGCAGTACTTC

v_call: TRBV10-3
j_call: TRBJ1-1
clone_size: NA
d_call: TRBD1
cdr3_aa: CAISAYDRGNTEAFF
cdr3_nt: TGTGCCATCAGTGCGTATGACAGGGGGAACACTGAAGCTTTCTTT

v_call: TRBV18
j_call: TRBJ2-3
clone_size: NA
d_call: TRBD2
cdr3_aa: CASSTSGGTDTQYF
cdr3_nt: TGTGCCAGCTCAACTAGCGGGGGGACAGATACGCAGTATTTT

v_call: TRBV29-1
j_call: TRBJ1-2
clone_size: NA
d_call: TRBD1
cdr3_aa: CSVDPGTGGHGYTF
cdr3_nt: TGCAGCGTTGACCCCGGGACAGGGGGTCATGGCTACACCTTC

v_call: TRBV28
j_call: TRBJ2-7
clone_size: NA
d_call: NA
cdr3_aa: CASSERQDSEQYF
cdr3_nt: TGTGCCAGCAGTGAGAGACAGGACTCCGAGCAGTACTTC

v_call: TRBV4-2
j_call: TRBJ1-4
clone_size: NA
d_call: NA
cdr3_aa: CASSQEVAAREKLFF
cdr3_nt: TGTGCCAGCAGCCAAGAGGTGGCGGCGAGAGAAAAACTGTTTTTT

v_call: TRBV29-1
j_call: TRBJ1-1
clone_size: NA
d_call: NA
cdr3_aa: CSVGRTALNTEAFF
cdr3_nt: TGCAGCGTTGGTAGGACAGCCTTGAACACTGAAGCTTTCTTT

v_call: TRBV29-1
j_call: TRBJ1-5
clone_size: NA
d_call: NA
cdr3_aa: CSVGTDSNQPQHF
cdr3_nt: TGCAGCGTCGGTACTGATAGCAATCAGCCCCAGCATTTT

v_call: TRBV27
j_call: TRBJ2-7
clone_size: NA
d_call: NA
cdr3_aa: CASRTRDSYEQYF
cdr3_nt: TGTGCCAGCAGAACCCGGGACTCCTACGAGCAGTACTTC

v_call: TRBV5-5
j_call: TRBJ2-7
clone_size: NA
d_call: NA
cdr3_aa: CASSLAGSSYEQYF
cdr3_nt: TGTGCCAGCAGCTTGGCAGGCAGTTCCTACGAGCAGTACTTC

v_call: TRBV10-3
j_call: TRBJ2-2
clone_size: NA
d_call: NA
cdr3_aa: CAISVGAGELFF
cdr3_nt: TGTGCCATCAGTGTAGGGGCCGGGGAGCTGTTTTTT

v_call: TRBV5-6
j_call: TRBJ1-5
clone_size: NA
d_call: NA
cdr3_aa: CASSPYRDQEPQHF
cdr3_nt: TGTGCCAGCAGCCCTTACAGGGACCAGGAGCCCCAGCATTTT

v_call: TRBV5-6
j_call: TRBJ2-1
clone_size: NA
d_call: NA
cdr3_aa: CASRSSQFNEQFF
cdr3_nt: TGTGCCAGCAGGTCTAGCCAGTTCAATGAGCAGTTCTTC

v_call: TRBV7-2
j_call: TRBJ2-7
clone_size: NA
d_call: NA
cdr3_aa: CASSLESRRNEQYF
cdr3_nt: TGTGCCAGCAGCTTAGAGTCTAGGAGAAACGAGCAGTACTTC

v_call: TRBV19
j_call: TRBJ1-2
clone_size: once
d_call: NA
cdr3_aa: CASSIDGGPLSGYTF
cdr3_nt: TGTGCCAGTAGTATTGACGGGGGACCGCTTAGTGGCTACACCTTC

v_call: TRBV5-4
j_call: TRBJ2-1
clone_size: NA
d_call: TRBD2
cdr3_aa: CASSPSGVPYEQFF
cdr3_nt: TGTGCCAGCAGCCCCAGCGGGGTCCCGTATGAGCAGTTCTTC

v_call: TRBV7-9
j_call: TRBJ1-5
clone_size: NA
d_call: NA
cdr3_aa: CASSLGSGFSNQPQHF
cdr3_nt: TGTGCCAGCAGCTTAGGGTCAGGTTTTAGCAATCAGCCCCAGCATTTT

v_call: TRBV6-5
j_call: TRBJ2-4
clone_size: NA
d_call: NA
cdr3_aa: CASKSPHRNIQYF
cdr3_nt: TGTGCCAGCAAGTCCCCCCACCGGAACATTCAGTACTTC

v_call: TRBV11-3
j_call: TRBJ2-7
clone_size: few
d_call: TRBD1
cdr3_aa: CASSPRQGRTYEQYF
cdr3_nt: TGTGCCAGCAGCCCCAGACAGGGGAGAACCTACGAGCAGTACTTC

v_call: TRBV5-6
j_call: TRBJ2-7
clone_size: NA
d_call: TRBD2
cdr3_aa: CASSRGEYEQYF
cdr3_nt: TGTGCCAGCAGCCGGGGGGAATACGAGCAGTACTTC

v_call: TRBV7-9
j_call: TRBJ2-4
clone_size: NA
d_call: TRBD1
cdr3_aa: CASSRTGGDIQYF
cdr3_nt: TGTGCCAGCAGTCGGACAGGGGGGGACATTCAGTACTTC

v_call: TRBV7-9
j_call: TRBJ1-1
clone_size: NA
d_call: NA
cdr3_aa: CASSLGHQNTEAFF
cdr3_nt: TGTGCCAGCAGCCTGGGGCACCAGAACACTGAAGCTTTCTTT

v_call: TRBV10-1
j_call: TRBJ1-1
clone_size: NA
d_call: NA
cdr3_aa: CASRGRNTEAFF
cdr3_nt: TGCGCCAGCAGGGGGCGGAACACTGAAGCTTTCTTT

v_call: TRBV28
j_call: TRBJ2-1
clone_size: NA
d_call: TRBD2
cdr3_aa: CASSQKGASGRAREQFF
cdr3_nt: TGTGCCAGCAGTCAAAAGGGGGCTAGCGGGAGGGCCCGTGAGCAGTTCTTC

v_call: TRBV9
j_call: TRBJ2-3
clone_size: NA
d_call: TRBD2
cdr3_aa: CASSSGLAGVTDTQYF
cdr3_nt: TGTGCCAGCAGCTCAGGACTAGCGGGAGTGACAGATACGCAGTATTTT

v_call: TRBV6-5
j_call: TRBJ2-5
clone_size: once
d_call: TRBD1
cdr3_aa: CASSYSTDRGQETQYF
cdr3_nt: TGTGCCAGCAGTTACTCGACGGACAGGGGGCAAGAGACCCAGTACTTC

v_call: TRBV19
j_call: TRBJ2-1
clone_size: NA
d_call: NA
cdr3_aa: CASSIDLEGGQFF
cdr3_nt: TGTGCCAGTAGTATAGATCTCGAGGGAGGGCAGTTCTTC

v_call: TRBV21-1
j_call: TRBJ1-1
clone_size: NA
d_call: NA
cdr3_aa: CASSKRQENTEAFF
cdr3_nt: TGTGCCAGCAGCAAACGACAGGAAAACACTGAAGCTTTCTTT

v_call: TRBV19
j_call: TRBJ2-7
clone_size: NA
d_call: NA
cdr3_aa: CASSMFLFGAETYEQYF
cdr3_nt: TGTGCCAGTAGTATGTTCCTTTTCGGTGCGGAAACCTACGAGCAGTACTTC